This TCR beta chain derives from a study of blood T cell repertoires in COVID-19. Overall study context: The United States, Italy and Spain were the sources of the acute and convalescent COVID-19 samples. T cells, B-cell-depleted T cells, or PBMCs supplied cDNA or gDNA.

This CDR3 is 14 amino acids long. Germline CDR1 is WNHNN and CDR2 is SYGVQD (reference sequence). Trimming shortened V by 3 bases and J by 1 base, and 9 bases separated the two germline ends. The assay was immunoSEQ multiplex PCR, and TCRdb's table has in-frame clones only and misses some. Of around 300,000 clones in the sample, about 82% were seen once. This receptor was obtained from a woman aged 50 to 60 with active or convalescent COVID-19. V gene TRBV10-1 combines with J gene TRBJ1-1, with D perhaps matching TRBD1 (5 bases). The specimen sequenced was peripheral blood. The CDR3 DNA reads as TGCGCCAGCAGTGAAGGGGCGCAGAACACTGAAGCTTTCTTT. Translating it yields CASSEGAQNTEAFF.